The 32 T cell receptor beta chains below were found in one sample sequenced in a study of OX40 agonist ivuxolimab in advanced cancers. Assay: immunoSEQ multiplex PCR; the TCRdb copy retains only in-frame clones and omits some. The sample lists under 85,000 clones; more than 80% were seen once. Here the sequenced sample was CD4+ or CD8+ T cells sorted from blood, taken in a trial of the OX40 agonist ivuxolimab. The source of these receptors is an adult with an advanced solid tumor such as melanoma, head and neck, liver or kidney cancer.

V and J are TRBV5-1 and TRBJ2-1; the match to TRBD2 covers 12 bases. The V segment lost 0 bases and the J segment 7 bases; nucleotides outside the gene matches: 5. Germline V gene sequence: CDR1 SGHRS, CDR2 YFSETQ. This CDR3 contains 16 residues. The CDR3 protein is CASSLATGTSGNEQFF. For the CDR3, the DNA is TGCGCCAGCAGCTTGGCTACCGGGACTAGCGGGAATGAGCAGTTCTTC.

On this clone itself: The junction and the germline gene differ at one end; a read error may be behind it. The chain links TRBV5-1 to TRBJ1-1; unclear D gene. CDR1 SGHRS and CDR2 YFSETQ come from the germline V gene. There are 12 residues in the CDR3. CDR3 protein: CASSLSGTEALF. CDR3 coding DNA: TGCGCCAGCAGCTTGTCAGGCACTGAAGCTCTCTTT.

This rearrangement joins TRBV6-1 to TRBJ2-3; D is undetermined. The germline V gene encodes CDR1 MNHNS and CDR2 SASEGT. V was pared by 4 bases and J by 2 bases, with 13 bases between. This CDR3 is 15 amino acids long. Written as DNA, the CDR3 is TGTGCCAGCAGTGCCGATCGGGTGCCCACAGATACGCAGTATTTT. Translated, it gives CASSADRVPTDTQYF.

The J gene is TRBJ2-1, the V gene TRBV11-3; D is ambiguous. Trimming shortened V by 5 bases and J by 5 bases, and 19 bases separated the two germline ends. This CDR3 region has 16 residues. Germline V lookup: CDR1 SGHNT, CDR2 YENEEA. CDR3 in amino acids: CASSPHYPGPNNEQFF. The CDR3 DNA follows: TGTGCCAGCAGCCCCCATTACCCGGGTCCCAACAATGAGCAGTTCTTC.

A few counts support this clone. V is TRBV21-1 and J is TRBJ1-2; TRBD1, the table's D call, was not compared with the DNA. TRBV21-1 is labeled a pseudogene. The CDR3 length is 15 residues. The CDR3 protein is CASSSPRAGVYGYTF. The CDR3, as DNA: TGTGCCAGCAGCTCCCCCCGCGCAGGGGTATATGGCTACACCTTC.

V and J are TRBV7-3 and TRBJ2-1; the match to TRBD1 covers 7 bases. The CDR3 runs to 13 residues. Germline V gene data show CDR1 as SGHTA and CDR2 as FQGTGA. After removal of 1 base from V and 7 bases from J, the junction contained 1 base not matched to a gene. The CDR3 spells CASSLMTGNEQFF. The DNA for the CDR3 is TGTGCCAGCAGCTTAATGACAGGGAATGAGCAGTTCTTC.

V and J are TRBV9 and TRBJ2-3, with D possibly matching TRBD2 (5 bases). Germline V CDR1 and CDR2: SGDLS, YYNGEE. V shed 3 bases and J shed 5 bases, with 10 bases lying between them. The CDR3 loop spans 13 amino acids. In nucleotides, the CDR3 is TGTGCCAGCAGCGCTCGACGGGAAGATACGCAGTATTTT. Translating it yields CASSARREDTQYF.

The chain has TRBV4-2 and TRBJ2-7; D possibly uses TRBD1 or TRBD2 (5 bases each). There are 15 residues in the CDR3. Germline values: CDR1 LGHNA, CDR2 YNFKEQ. V was trimmed by 0 bases and J by 2 bases, leaving 11 bases between them. The CDR3 protein is CASSQDGAGTYEQYF. The CDR3, as DNA: TGTGCCAGCAGCCAAGATGGGGCCGGGACCTACGAGCAGTACTTC.

Comments on this clone: Distinct nucleotide sequences in the sample also encode this CDR3. The gene calls are TRBV7-2 and TRBJ1-5; D gene ambiguous. V was shortened by 1 base and J by 4 bases, with 5 bases between the two germline ends. Germline V gene lookup returns CDR1 SGHTA and CDR2 FQGNSA. The CDR3 extends over 13 amino acids. CDR3 protein: CASSLDSNQPQHF. The CDR3 coding sequence is TGTGCCAGCAGCTTAGACTCGAATCAGCCCCAGCATTTT.

V and J are TRBV18 and TRBJ2-1, with a possible D match to TRBD2 (6 bases). Germline loops: CDR1 KGHSH, CDR2 LQKENI. This CDR3 is 16 amino acids long. V lost 3 bases to trimming and J lost 1 base, with 13 bases between them. The CDR3 DNA follows: TGTGCCAGCTCACCTTTCCGGGACTCTTCCTACAATGAGCAGTTCTTC. This gives the protein CASSPFRDSSYNEQFF.

The chain links TRBV7-3 to TRBJ2-7; TRBD2 aligns across 7 bases. V lost 7 bases to trimming and J lost 1 base; unmatched junction nucleotides: 4. The CDR3 length is 13 residues. Germline values: CDR1 SGHTA, CDR2 FQGTGA. CDR3 amino acids: CASTSGLSYEQYF. In DNA form, the CDR3 reads TGTGCCAGCACCTCGGGACTATCCTACGAGCAGTACTTC.

The chain employs TRBV5-1 and TRBJ2-1, with 8 positions matching TRBD2. The germline CDR1 and CDR2 sequences are SGHRS and YFSETQ. This CDR3 region has 15 residues. J was trimmed by 5 bases and V by 7 bases; bases with no gene match: 11. CDR3: CASVPSGSPNNEQFF. The CDR3 DNA reads as TGCGCCAGCGTCCCGAGCGGGAGTCCGAACAATGAGCAGTTCTTC.

This clone has just a few counts. The CDR3 here is CSARDRDEQFF. CDR3 in DNA: TGCAGTGCTAGAGATCGCGATGAGCAGTTCTTC. The chain has TRBV20-1 and TRBJ2-1, with D unresolved. The germline gives CDR1 DFQATT, CDR2 SNEGSKA (reference sequence). Between the trimmed V and J ends, which lost 0 bases and 8 bases, there was a span of 5 bases. This CDR3 contains 11 residues.

The chain combines TRBV7-8 with TRBJ2-7, with TRBD1 matching 7 bases. The ends lost 2 bases at V and 2 bases at J; junction bases unmatched: 3. Per the germline V gene, CDR1 is SGHVS and CDR2 is FQNEAQ. This CDR3 has 14 residues. CDR3 sequence reads: CASSLRGPTYEQYF. The CDR3 bases are TGTGCCAGCAGCTTAAGGGGGCCGACCTACGAGCAGTACTTC.

The chain joins TRBV25-1 to TRBJ2-1, with 9 bases fitting TRBD2. The CDR3 consists of 17 residues. The germline CDR1 and CDR2 sequences are MGHDK and SYGVNS. Trimming removed 1 base from V and 5 bases from J; junction bases left unmatched: 9. CDR3 in amino acids: CASSEFSREGTHNEQFF. CDR3 nucleotides: TGTGCCAGCAGTGAATTTTCGCGGGAGGGCACCCACAATGAGCAGTTCTTC.

This clone was observed a single time. This chain joins TRBV5-1 and TRBJ2-5; D call uncertain. From germline, CDR1 is SGHRS and CDR2 YFSETQ. V was cut by 0 bases and J by 5 bases, with 11 bases left in between. The CDR3 has 14 residues. The CDR3 loop reads CASSLEVGVETQYF. Written as DNA, the CDR3 is TGCGCCAGCAGCTTGGAGGTCGGAGTTGAGACCCAGTACTTC.

This chain joins TRBV29-1 and TRBJ2-7; TRBD2 agrees at 9 bases. The junction had 5 bases not matched to a gene; V was cut back by 7 bases and J by 4 bases. Germline V gives CDR1 SQVTM, CDR2 ANQGSEA. The CDR3 contains 12 residues. DNA for the CDR3: TGCAGCGCAGGCGGGGGGGTTTACGAGCAGTACTTC. It yields the protein CSAGGGVYEQYF.

This clone was found once. The V call is TRBV7-3, the J call TRBJ2-2; 10 bases match TRBD1. V was pared by 5 bases and J by 5 bases, with 5 bases of the junction left unmatched. The CDR3 is made up of 15 amino acids. Germline V CDR1 and CDR2: SGHTA, FQGTGA. CDR3 sequence: CASSPRTGGTGELFF. Here the CDR3 DNA reads TGTGCCAGCAGCCCGCGGACAGGGGGAACCGGGGAGCTGTTTTTT.

In nucleotides, the CDR3 is TGTGCCAGCAGTCGAGGGCGGGTCGGTGGGGCCAACGTCCTGACTTTC. It is translated as CASSRGRVGGANVLTF. The rearrangement uses TRBV7-6 and TRBJ2-6, with D perhaps matching TRBD2 (5 bases). The CDR3 contains 16 residues. Trimming pared 6 bases from V and 3 bases from J, leaving 15 bases between. The germline V gene encodes CDR1 SGHVS and CDR2 FNYEAQ. Full variable domain (missing parts from reference TRBV7-6 and TRBJ2-6): GAGVSQSPRYKVTKRGQDVALRCDPISGHVSLYWYRQALGQGPEFLTYFNYEAQQDKSGLPNDRFSAERPEGSISTLTIQRTEQRDSAMYRCASSRGRVGGANVLTFGAGSRLTVL.

The V and J genes are TRBV18 and TRBJ2-2, with no clear D. V shed 3 bases and J shed 1 base, with 6 bases lying between them. The CDR3 spans 14 residues. Germline CDR1 KGHSH, CDR2 LQKENI. CDR3 sequence reads: CASSPQRNTGELFF. The CDR3 coding sequence is TGTGCCAGCTCACCCCAGAGGAACACCGGGGAGCTGTTTTTT.

The chain employs TRBV7-2 and TRBJ1-5, with 8 bases matching TRBD1. V dropped 6 bases and J dropped 2; count of bases not matched to a gene: 3. This CDR3 has 14 residues. CDR1 and CDR2 from the germline V gene are SGHTA and FQGNSA. The CDR3 sequence: CASRAGGGNQPQHF. The CDR3 nucleotides read TGTGCCAGCAGGGCAGGGGGCGGCAATCAGCCCCAGCATTTT.

V usage is TRBV7-2 and J usage is TRBJ2-7; possibly TRBD2 for D (5 bases). CDR1 and CDR2 (germline): SGHTA, FQGNSA. Trimming left V 5 bases short and J 2 bases short, with 13 bases between. The CDR3 sequence is 14 residues long. The CDR3 is CASSDSAKTYEQYF. The CDR3, as DNA: TGTGCCAGCAGCGATAGCGCGAAAACCTACGAGCAGTACTTC.

This clone was seen just once. The chain combines TRBV6-6 with TRBJ2-7; 13 nucleotides line up with TRBD2. The CDR3 length is 16 residues. Looked up from germline, CDR1 is MNHNY and CDR2 is SVGAGI (reference sequence). Losses at the gene ends were 2 bases for V and 5 bases for J; bases not matched to a gene: 6. CDR3 in amino acids: CASSYPGTSGINEQYF. CDR3 DNA sequence: TGTGCCAGCAGTTACCCGGGGACTAGCGGGATCAACGAGCAGTACTTC.

The rearrangement joins TRBV6-5 to TRBJ1-2, with a tentative D call TRBD1 (6 bases). V lost 2 bases and J 8 bases, leaving 15 bases between the germline ends. The CDR3 contains 14 residues. Germline V gene lookup returns CDR1 MNHEY and CDR2 SVGAGI. The CDR3 DNA sequence: TGTGCCAGCAGTTACACCCTGGGCAGGGGAGGCTACACCTTC. It specifies CASSYTLGRGGYTF.

The chain employs TRBV7-8 and TRBJ2-7; D gene unclear. This CDR3 comprises 16 residues. CDR1 and CDR2 (germline): SGHVS, FQNEAQ. The V end lost 4 bases, the J end lost 2 bases, and 18 bases lay between the germline ends. Here the CDR3 reads CASSSPLGRATYEQYF. CDR3 sequence (DNA): TGTGCCAGCAGCTCCCCCTTGGGAAGGGCCACCTACGAGCAGTACTTC.

The gene calls are TRBV7-8 and TRBJ1-2; D is undetermined. From germline, CDR1 is SGHVS and CDR2 FQNEAQ. The CDR3 spans 13 residues. V gave up 0 bases and J gave up 8 bases, with 10 bases separating them. CDR3 amino acids: CASSLALGEGYTF. CDR3 nucleotide sequence: TGTGCCAGCAGCTTAGCGCTCGGGGAAGGCTACACCTTC.

The chain is built from TRBV5-1 and TRBJ1-2; TRBD1 aligns across 7 bases. The germline V gene has CDR1 SGHRS and CDR2 YFSETQ. Unmatched junction bases numbered 0, after V lost 0 bases and J lost 7 bases. This CDR3 has 12 amino acids. CDR3 sequence reads: CASSLEGAGYTF. CDR3 nucleotide sequence: TGCGCCAGCAGCTTGGAGGGGGCTGGCTACACCTTC.

The J gene is TRBJ2-1, the V gene TRBV7-3, with 8 bases lining up with TRBD2. CDR1 is SGHTA, CDR2 FQGTGA, per germline. V shed 2 bases, J shed 3 bases, and the junction held 6 bases outside the gene matches. This CDR3 has 16 amino acids. The CDR3: CASSLSGGLGYNEQFF. The DNA for the CDR3 is TGTGCCAGCAGCTTATCGGGGGGGCTTGGCTACAATGAGCAGTTCTTC.

The chain couples TRBV28 to TRBJ2-7; 9 bases are a match to TRBD1. Germline V gene data show CDR1 as MDHEN and CDR2 as SYDVKM. V lost 4 bases, J lost 3 bases, and 4 bases stayed unmatched. This CDR3 contains 14 residues. The CDR3 sequence: CASSWGQGGYEQYF. DNA for the CDR3: TGTGCCAGCAGTTGGGGACAGGGCGGCTACGAGCAGTACTTC.

This sequence joins TRBV5-1 and TRBJ2-3; 13 bases match TRBD2. From germline, CDR1 is SGHRS and CDR2 YFSETQ. The CDR3 contains 16 residues. V lost 4 bases, J lost 3 bases, and 5 bases stayed unmatched. The CDR3 sequence: CASSTPGLAGTDTQYF. DNA for the CDR3: TGCGCCAGCAGCACTCCGGGACTAGCGGGAACAGATACGCAGTATTTT. Full variable domain (outside the CDR3, taken from reference TRBV5-1 and TRBJ2-3): KAGVTQTPRYLIKTRGQQVTLSCSPISGHRSVSWYQQTPGQGLQFLFEYFSETQRNKGNFPGRFSGRQFSNSRSEMNVSTLELGDSALYLCASSTPGLAGTDTQYFGPGTRLTVL.

This chain's CDR3 is CASSLGRREQTQYF. The CDR3 DNA is TGTGCCAGCAGCTTAGGGAGGCGGGAACAGACCCAGTACTTC. The chain combines TRBV7-3 with TRBJ2-5; D may be TRBD2 (6 bases). Looked up from germline, CDR1 is SGHTA and CDR2 is FQGTGA. The CDR3 is 14 residues long. V lost 2 bases to trimming and J lost 6 bases, with 13 bases between them.

The chain has TRBV7-2 and TRBJ2-3; tentative D call: TRBD2 (5 bases). CDR1 and CDR2 (germline): SGHTA, FQGNSA. V shed 6 bases and J shed 7 bases, with 20 bases lying between them. The CDR3 extends over 15 amino acids. CDR3 loop: CASRPTTPTPHTQYF. In DNA, the CDR3 is TGTGCCAGCAGGCCGACTACACCAACACCCCATACGCAGTATTTT. Looking up the rest from reference TRBV7-2 and TRBJ2-3 gives the full variable domain: GAGVSQSPSNKVTEKGKDVELRCDPISGHTALYWYRQSLGQGLEFLIYFQGNSAPDKSGLPSDRFSAERTGGSVSTLTIQRTQQEDSAVYLCASRPTTPTPHTQYFGPGTRLTVL.